These 6 T cell receptor beta chains share one sample of origin, sequenced in a study of T cell repertoires in cytomegalovirus infection. One entry per CDR3 protein results from TCRdb running MiXCR on the reads. Of 40,000 to 55,000 distinct CDR3 sequences listed, over 15% were seen once; the top ten hold 26%. These receptors lack a known antigen. Sequencing was performed on CD8+ T cells from cultured PBMCs, taken from culture after CMV antigen stimulation. These receptors all stem from a human donor in good health (CMV status not recorded). Some clones in this sample may be carry-over from other donors' samples.

The rearrangement joins TRBV7-9 to TRBJ2-5; a possible D gene is TRBD1 (7 bases). Germline V gene lookup returns CDR1 SEHNR and CDR2 FQNEAQ (reference sequence). V was trimmed by 4 bases and J by 3 bases, leaving 18 bases between them. The CDR3 has 16 residues. CDR3 protein: CASSYGTARGEETQYF. CDR3 in DNA: TGTGCCAGCAGCTACGGGACAGCGAGGGGGGAAGAGACCCAGTACTTC. Together with reference TRBV7-9 and TRBJ2-5, the CDR3 gives the full variable domain: DTGVSQNPRHKITKRGQNVTFRCDPISEHNRLYWYRQTLGQGPEFLTYFQNEAQLEKSRLLSDRFSAERPKGSFSTLEIQRTEQGDSAMYLCASSYGTARGEETQYFGPGTRLLVL.

The chain uses TRBV7-3 and TRBJ1-3; 7 bases agree with TRBD1. The trim removed 4 bases at V and 3 bases at J, leaving 9 bases unmatched. Germline lookup yields CDR1 SGHTA and CDR2 FQGTGA. The CDR3 loop spans 16 amino acids. CDR3 DNA sequence: TGTGCCAGCAGCTCCAGGGAGGGGGCGAATGGAAACACCATATATTTT. Translation gives CASSSREGANGNTIYF.

There are a few counts of this clonotype. The chain links TRBV7-2 to TRBJ2-1, with unresolved D. Deletions cut 1 base from V and 5 bases from J, with 12 bases between. Germline CDR1 and CDR2: SGHTA and FQGNSA. The CDR3 has 15 amino acids. The CDR3 nucleotides read TGTGCCAGCAGCTTAGATGTCCCCCAGGACAATGAGCAGTTCTTC. Its translation: CASSLDVPQDNEQFF.

This clonotype was observed at least ten times. This rearrangement joins TRBV7-2 to TRBJ2-3, with 14 nucleotides matching TRBD2. Germline trimming cut 2 bases from V and 0 bases from J; bases unmatched to any gene: 16. This CDR3 is built from 22 residues. Per germline, CDR1 SGHTA and CDR2 FQGNSA. In DNA form, the CDR3 reads TGTGCCAGCAGCTTAAGACTAGCGGGGGGGATACCACTAGGAGCTAGCACAGATACGCAGTATTTT. It codes for CASSLRLAGGIPLGASTDTQYF.

This clonotype was counted many times. V and J are TRBV7-3 and TRBJ2-6, with 7 bases matching TRBD1. Looked up from germline, CDR1 is SGHTA and CDR2 is FQGTGA. After removal of 5 bases from V and 0 bases from J, the junction contained 4 bases not matched to a gene. The CDR3 runs to 16 residues. DNA of the CDR3: TGTGCCAGCAGCCCCCGGACAGGCTCTGGGGCCAACGTCCTGACTTTC. Protein sequence: CASSPRTGSGANVLTF.

J is TRBJ1-2 and V is TRBV29-1; D gene uncertain. V lost 3 bases and J 6 bases, leaving 17 bases between the germline ends. Germline V gene data show CDR1 as SQVTM and CDR2 as ANQGSEA. The CDR3 consists of 14 residues. The CDR3 coding sequence is TGCAGCGTTGATGAGGGAAGGGTGTTGGATGGCTACACCTTC. Amino acid sequence: CSVDEGRVLDGYTF.